Included here is one TCR beta chain sequence, with context. This sample was taken from a study of cytomegalovirus exposure and HLA in healthy donors. PCR involved 60 Vbeta and 13 Jbeta primers. In the source study's methods: In a later analysis, 8.5 million to 14 million of tens of millions of unique beta chains occurred in at least two donors. Profiled with immunoSEQ multiplex PCR; TCRdb holds only in-frame clones, not every one. The V and J calls and clone size come from that table; D and trimming were worked out from the DNA. Of tens of thousands of clones listed, around 72% were seen once; the top ten hold around 10%. Germline V CDR1 and CDR2: LNHDA, SQIVND (reference sequence). CDR3 length: 13 amino acids. V lost 8 bases, J lost 4 bases, and 6 bases stayed unmatched.

This TCR came from a woman aged 40 to 50 in good health and CMV-seropositive. The rearrangement joins TRBV19 to TRBJ1-1; the match to TRBD1 covers 8 bases. Source material: PBMCs. CDR3 amino acids: CASDNRGGTEAFF. Written as DNA, the CDR3 is TGTGCCAGTGATAACAGGGGGGGCACTGAAGCTTTCTTT. The full variable domain, its missing parts supplied by reference TRBV19 and TRBJ1-1, is DGGITQSPKYLFRKEGQNVTLSCEQNLNHDAMYWYRQDPGQGLRLIYYSQIVNDFQKGDIAEGYSVSREKKESFPLTVTSAQKNPTAFYLCASDNRGGTEAFFGQGTRLTVV.